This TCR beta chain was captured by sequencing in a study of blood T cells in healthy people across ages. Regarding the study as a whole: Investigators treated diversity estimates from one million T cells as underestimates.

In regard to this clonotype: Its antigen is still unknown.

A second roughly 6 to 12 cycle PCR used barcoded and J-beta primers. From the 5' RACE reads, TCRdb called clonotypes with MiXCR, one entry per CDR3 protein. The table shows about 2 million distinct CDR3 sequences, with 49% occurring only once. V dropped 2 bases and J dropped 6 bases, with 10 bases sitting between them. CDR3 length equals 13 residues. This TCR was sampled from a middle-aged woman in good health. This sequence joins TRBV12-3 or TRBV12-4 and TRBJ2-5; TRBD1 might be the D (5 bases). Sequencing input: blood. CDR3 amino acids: CASSLQRGQTQYF. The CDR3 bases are TGTGCCAGCAGTTTACAAAGGGGCCAGACCCAGTACTTC.